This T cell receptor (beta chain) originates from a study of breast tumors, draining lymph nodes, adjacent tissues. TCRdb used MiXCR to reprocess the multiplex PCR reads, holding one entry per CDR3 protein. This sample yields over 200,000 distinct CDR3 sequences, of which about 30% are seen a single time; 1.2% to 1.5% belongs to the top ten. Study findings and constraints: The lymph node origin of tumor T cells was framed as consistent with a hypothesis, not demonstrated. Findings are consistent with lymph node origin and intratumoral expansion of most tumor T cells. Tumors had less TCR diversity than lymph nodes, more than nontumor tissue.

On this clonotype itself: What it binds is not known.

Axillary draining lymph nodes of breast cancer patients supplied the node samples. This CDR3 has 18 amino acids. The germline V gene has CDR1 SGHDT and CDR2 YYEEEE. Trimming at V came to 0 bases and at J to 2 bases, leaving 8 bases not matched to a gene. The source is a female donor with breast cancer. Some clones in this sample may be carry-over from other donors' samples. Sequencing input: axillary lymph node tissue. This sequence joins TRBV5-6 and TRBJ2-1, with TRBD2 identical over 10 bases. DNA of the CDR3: TGTGCCAGCAGCTTGGATCTAGCGGGGGTTCGTACCTACAATGAGCAGTTCTTC. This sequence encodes CASSLDLAGVRTYNEQFF.